Following are 8 T cell receptor beta chains from one sample sequenced in a study of T cells in narcolepsy. Libraries were prepared by immunoSEQ multiplex PCR; TCRdb keeps only in-frame clonotypes and omits some of them. The data contain roughly 25,000 clones, 84% of them singletons. Source material: CD45RA- memory CD4+ T cells from PBMCs. These receptors were taken from a human donor with narcolepsy.

V gene TRBV6-6 combines with J gene TRBJ2-5; D gene uncertain. The length of the CDR3 is 15 residues. Per germline, CDR1 MNHNY and CDR2 SVGAGI (reference sequence). The ends were cut back, 6 bases at V and 4 bases at J, with 18 bases in the middle. The CDR3 sequence is CASSPSARMAETQYF. CDR3 coding DNA: TGTGCCAGCAGCCCCTCAGCAAGGATGGCAGAGACCCAGTACTTC.

Comment on this clone: Sequence at one end of the junction differs from germline and may be a read error. This chain links TRBV14 with TRBJ2-5, with 10 nucleotides matching TRBD2. In germline, CDR1 is SGHDN, CDR2 FVKESK. The CDR3 loop spans 14 amino acids. This CDR3 is CASSQAIAGGPVNF. The DNA for the CDR3 is TGTGCCAGCAGCCAAGCGATAGCGGGAGGCCCCGTTAACTTC.

This clone was seen only a few times. The CDR3 coding sequence is TGTGCCAGCAACCTCAACTATGGCTACACCTTC. This codes for CASNLNYGYTF. The V gene is TRBV28, the J gene TRBJ1-2; D not certain. The CDR3 spans 11 residues. The V end was cut by 7 bases, the J end by 2 bases, with 5 bases between. Looked up from germline, CDR1 is MDHEN and CDR2 is SYDVKM.

The chain uses TRBV2 and TRBJ2-1, with D maybe TRBD2 (5 bases). CDR3 length: 11 residues. Trimming took off 9 bases at V and 4 bases at J, with 7 bases between the two ends. The germline V gene has CDR1 SNHLY and CDR2 FYNNEI. This CDR3 is CARLAYNEQFF. DNA of the CDR3: TGTGCCAGATTAGCGTACAATGAGCAGTTCTTC.

This clone has only one observation. This chain joins TRBV19 and TRBJ2-1; no clear D gene. Trimming shortened V by 3 bases and J by 0 bases, and 9 bases separated the two germline ends. From germline, CDR1 is LNHDA and CDR2 SQIVND (reference sequence). The CDR3 is 15 residues long. Here the CDR3 reads CASSIPSVSYNEQFF. The CDR3 DNA reads TGTGCCAGTAGTATTCCTTCCGTCTCCTACAATGAGCAGTTCTTC.

This clone was recorded once. The V call is TRBV29-1, the J call TRBJ2-7, with TRBD1 matching 8 bases. V shed 7 bases and J 4 bases; nucleotides not matched to a gene: 6. Germline V gene sequence: CDR1 SQVTM, CDR2 ANQGSEA. The CDR3 runs to 12 residues. The CDR3 nucleotides read TGCAGCGGGCGACAGGGGCCGTACGAGCAGTACTTC. Its translation is CSGRQGPYEQYF.

The genes are TRBV7-2 and TRBJ2-7, with D unclear. Germline assignment: CDR1 SGHTA and CDR2 FQGNSA. The V and J ends lost 4 bases and 2 bases respectively, with 3 bases between them. The CDR3 runs to 11 residues. In DNA, the CDR3 is TGTGCCAGCAGCTCTACCTACGAGCAGTACTTC. It is translated as CASSSTYEQYF.

CDR3: CASSHLGSYNSPLHF. The CDR3 DNA follows: TGCGCCAGCAGCCATCTGGGAAGCTATAATTCACCCCTCCACTTT. The chain combines TRBV4-3 with TRBJ1-6, with no clear D. The V end was cut by 3 bases, the J end by 3 bases, with 9 bases between. The germline CDR1 and CDR2 sequences are LGHNA and YSLEER. The CDR3 loop spans 15 amino acids.